This T cell receptor beta chain was identified during a study of T cells in Graves' hyperthyroidism and ophthalmopathy. Pregnant or lactating patients were excluded, as were those with uncontrolled infection or other autoimmune disease. Diagnoses used clinical symptoms, serum thyroxine and TRAb, thyroid ultrasound and orbital computed tomography. CDR3 length equals 14 residues. V lost 5 bases to trimming and J lost 1 base, with 10 bases between them. Germline lookup yields CDR1 MNHNS and CDR2 SASEGT. TCR beta CDR3 region amplification was performed from RNA transcripts. The primer set for the first-round RT-PCR of the TCR CDR3 was HTBI. In TCRdb, the multiplex PCR reads were re-called with MiXCR into one record per CDR3 protein. This sample has 500,000 to 600,000 distinct CDR3 sequences, with 15% to 20% found just once.

The sequenced material came from blood. The clonotype originates from a woman aged 18-29 years with Graves' hyperthyroidism. The chain is built from TRBV6-1 and TRBJ2-3; a possible D gene is TRBD2 (6 bases). Here the CDR3 reads CASSNPSGTDTQYF. The CDR3, as DNA: TGTGCCAGCAGTAATCCTAGCGGCACAGATACGCAGTATTTT.